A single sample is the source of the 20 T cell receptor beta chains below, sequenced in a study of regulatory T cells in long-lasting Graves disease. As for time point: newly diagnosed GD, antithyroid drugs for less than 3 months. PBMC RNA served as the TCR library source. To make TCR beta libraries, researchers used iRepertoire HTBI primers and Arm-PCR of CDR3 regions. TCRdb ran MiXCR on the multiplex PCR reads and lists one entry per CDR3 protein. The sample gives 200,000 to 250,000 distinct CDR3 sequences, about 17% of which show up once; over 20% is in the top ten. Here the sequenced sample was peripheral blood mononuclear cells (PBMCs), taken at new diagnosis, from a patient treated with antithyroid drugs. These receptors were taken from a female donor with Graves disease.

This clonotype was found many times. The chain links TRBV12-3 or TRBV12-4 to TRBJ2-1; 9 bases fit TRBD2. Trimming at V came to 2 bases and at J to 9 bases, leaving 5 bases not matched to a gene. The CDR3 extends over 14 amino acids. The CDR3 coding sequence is TGTGCCAGCAGTTTACTAGCGGGAAGGGGTGAGCAGTTCTTC. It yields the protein CASSLLAGRGEQFF.

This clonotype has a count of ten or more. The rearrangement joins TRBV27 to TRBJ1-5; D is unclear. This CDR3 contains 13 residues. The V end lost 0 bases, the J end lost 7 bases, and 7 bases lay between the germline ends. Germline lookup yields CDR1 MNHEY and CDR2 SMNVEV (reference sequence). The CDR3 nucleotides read TGTGCCAGCAGTTTATCCGCTTTGCAGCCCCAGCATTTT. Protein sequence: CASSLSALQPQHF.

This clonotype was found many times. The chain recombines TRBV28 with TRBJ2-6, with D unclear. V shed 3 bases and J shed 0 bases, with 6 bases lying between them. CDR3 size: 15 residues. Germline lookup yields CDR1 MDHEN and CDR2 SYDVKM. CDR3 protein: CASSLVASGANVLTF. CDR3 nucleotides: TGTGCCAGCAGTTTGGTGGCCTCTGGGGCCAACGTCCTGACTTTC. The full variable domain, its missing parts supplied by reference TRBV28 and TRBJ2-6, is DVKVTQSSRYLVKRTGEKVFLECVQDMDHENMFWYRQDPGLGLRLIYFSYDVKMKEKGDIPEGYSVSREKKERFSLILESASTNQTSMYLCASSLVASGANVLTFGAGSRLTVL.

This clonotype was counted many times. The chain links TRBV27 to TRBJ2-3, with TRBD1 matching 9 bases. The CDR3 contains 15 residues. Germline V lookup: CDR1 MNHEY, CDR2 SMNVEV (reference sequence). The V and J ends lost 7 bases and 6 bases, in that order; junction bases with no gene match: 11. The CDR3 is CASKGAGTGPDTQYF. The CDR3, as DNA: TGTGCCAGCAAGGGGGCCGGGACAGGGCCGGATACGCAGTATTTT.

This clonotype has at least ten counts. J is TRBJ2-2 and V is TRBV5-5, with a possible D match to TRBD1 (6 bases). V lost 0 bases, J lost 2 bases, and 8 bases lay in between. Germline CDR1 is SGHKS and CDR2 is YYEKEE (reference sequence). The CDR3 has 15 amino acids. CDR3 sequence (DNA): TGTGCCAGCAGCTTGGGACAGGTCAACACCGGGGAGCTGTTTTTT. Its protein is CASSLGQVNTGELFF.

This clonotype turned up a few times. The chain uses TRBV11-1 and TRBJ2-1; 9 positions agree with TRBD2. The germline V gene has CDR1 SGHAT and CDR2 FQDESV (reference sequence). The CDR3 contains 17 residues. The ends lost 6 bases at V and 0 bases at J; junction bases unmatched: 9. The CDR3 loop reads CASSTSGSGPSYNEQFF. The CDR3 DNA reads TGTGCCAGCAGTACTAGCGGGTCGGGTCCCTCCTACAATGAGCAGTTCTTC.

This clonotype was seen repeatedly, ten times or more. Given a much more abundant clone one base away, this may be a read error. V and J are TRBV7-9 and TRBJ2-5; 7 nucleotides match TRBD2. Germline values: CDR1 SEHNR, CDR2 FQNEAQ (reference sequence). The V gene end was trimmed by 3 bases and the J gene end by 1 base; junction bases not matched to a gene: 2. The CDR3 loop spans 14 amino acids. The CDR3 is CASSFGGIQETQYF. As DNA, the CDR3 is TGTGCCAGCAGCTTCGGGGGGATCCAAGAGACCCAGTACTTC. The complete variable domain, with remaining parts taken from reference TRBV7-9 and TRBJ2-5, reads DTGVSQNPRHKITKRGQNVTFRCDPISEHNRLYWYRQTLGQGPEFLTYFQNEAQLEKSRLLSDRFSAERPKGSFSTLEIQRTEQGDSAMYLCASSFGGIQETQYFGPGTRLLVL.

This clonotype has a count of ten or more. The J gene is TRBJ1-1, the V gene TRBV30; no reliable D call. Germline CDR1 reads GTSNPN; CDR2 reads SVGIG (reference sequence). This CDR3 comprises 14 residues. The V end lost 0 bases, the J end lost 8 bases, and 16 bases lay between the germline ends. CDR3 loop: CAWSVGGPSKEAFF. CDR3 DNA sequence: TGTGCCTGGAGTGTCGGAGGGCCCAGTAAGGAAGCTTTCTTT.

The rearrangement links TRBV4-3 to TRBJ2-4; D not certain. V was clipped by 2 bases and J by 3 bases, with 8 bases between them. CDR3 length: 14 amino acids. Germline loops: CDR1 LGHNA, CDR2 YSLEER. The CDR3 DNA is TGCGCCAGCAGCCAATCGTTTCTCAAAAACATTCAGTACTTC. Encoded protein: CASSQSFLKNIQYF.

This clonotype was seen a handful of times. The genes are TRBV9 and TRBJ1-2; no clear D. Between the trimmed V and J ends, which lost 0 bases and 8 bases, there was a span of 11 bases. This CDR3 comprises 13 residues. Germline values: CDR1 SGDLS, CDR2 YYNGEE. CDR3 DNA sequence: TGTGCCAGCAGCGTAGGGGAAGGAAAGGGCTACACCTTC. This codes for CASSVGEGKGYTF.

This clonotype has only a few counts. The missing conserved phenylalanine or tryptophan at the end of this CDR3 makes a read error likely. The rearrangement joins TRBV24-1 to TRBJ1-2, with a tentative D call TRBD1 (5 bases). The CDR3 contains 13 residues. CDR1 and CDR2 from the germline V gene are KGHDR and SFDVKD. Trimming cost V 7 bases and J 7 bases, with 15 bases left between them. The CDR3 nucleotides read TGTGCCACCAGCTCCGGGACCGCGTTTGGCTACACCCTC. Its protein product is CATSSGTAFGYTL.

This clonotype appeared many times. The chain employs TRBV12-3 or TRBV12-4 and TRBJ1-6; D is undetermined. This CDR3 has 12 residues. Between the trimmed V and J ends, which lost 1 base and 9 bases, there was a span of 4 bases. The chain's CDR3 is CASSLDRSPLHF. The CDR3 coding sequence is TGTGCCAGCAGTTTAGATCGTTCACCCCTCCACTTT.

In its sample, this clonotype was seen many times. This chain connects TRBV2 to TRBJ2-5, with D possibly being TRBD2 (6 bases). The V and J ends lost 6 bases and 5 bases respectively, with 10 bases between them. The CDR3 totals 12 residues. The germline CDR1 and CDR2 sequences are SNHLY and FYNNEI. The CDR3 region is CASSVGGETQYF. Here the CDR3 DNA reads TGTGCCAGCAGCGTAGGAGGGGAGACCCAGTACTTC.

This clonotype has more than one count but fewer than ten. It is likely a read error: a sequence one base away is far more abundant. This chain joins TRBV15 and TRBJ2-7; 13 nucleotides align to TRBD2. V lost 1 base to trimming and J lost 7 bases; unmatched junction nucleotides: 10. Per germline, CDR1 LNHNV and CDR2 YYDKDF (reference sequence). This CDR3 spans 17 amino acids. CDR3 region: CATSRGGLAGVGGEQYF. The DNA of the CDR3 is TGTGCCACCAGCAGAGGAGGACTAGCGGGAGTGGGGGGTGAGCAGTACTTC.

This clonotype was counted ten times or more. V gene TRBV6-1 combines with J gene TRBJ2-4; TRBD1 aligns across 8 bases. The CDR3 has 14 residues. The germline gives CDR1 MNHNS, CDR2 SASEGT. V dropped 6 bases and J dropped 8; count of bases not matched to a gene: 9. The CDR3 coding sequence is TGTGCCAGCAGCCTATCGACAGGGGCTTACATTCAGTACTTC. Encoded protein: CASSLSTGAYIQYF.

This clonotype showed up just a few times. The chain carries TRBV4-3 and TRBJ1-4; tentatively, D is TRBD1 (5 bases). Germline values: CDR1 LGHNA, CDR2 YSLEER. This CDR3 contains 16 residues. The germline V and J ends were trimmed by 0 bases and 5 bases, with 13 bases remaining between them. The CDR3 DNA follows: TGCGCCAGCAGCCAAGAGCCAAAGGGACGCAATGAAAAACTGTTTTTT. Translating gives CASSQEPKGRNEKLFF.

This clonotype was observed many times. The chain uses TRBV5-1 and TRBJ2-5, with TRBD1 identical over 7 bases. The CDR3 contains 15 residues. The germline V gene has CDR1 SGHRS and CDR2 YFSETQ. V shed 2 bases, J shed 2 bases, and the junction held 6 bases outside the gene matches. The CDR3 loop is CASSFGDRIQETQYF. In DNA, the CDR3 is TGCGCCAGCAGCTTCGGGGACAGAATACAAGAGACCCAGTACTTC.

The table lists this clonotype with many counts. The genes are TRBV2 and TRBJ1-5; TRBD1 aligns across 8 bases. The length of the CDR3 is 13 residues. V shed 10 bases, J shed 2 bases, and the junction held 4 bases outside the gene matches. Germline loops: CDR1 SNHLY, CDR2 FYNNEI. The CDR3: CATATGGNQPQHF. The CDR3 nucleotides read TGTGCCACCGCGACAGGGGGCAATCAGCCCCAGCATTTT.

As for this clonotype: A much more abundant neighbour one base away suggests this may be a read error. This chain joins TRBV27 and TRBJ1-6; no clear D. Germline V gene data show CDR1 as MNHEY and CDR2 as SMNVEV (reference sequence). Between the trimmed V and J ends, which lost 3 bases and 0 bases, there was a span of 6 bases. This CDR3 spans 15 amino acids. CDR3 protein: CASSLESSYNSPLHF. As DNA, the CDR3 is TGTGCCAGCAGTTTGGAGAGCTCCTATAATTCACCCCTCCACTTT.

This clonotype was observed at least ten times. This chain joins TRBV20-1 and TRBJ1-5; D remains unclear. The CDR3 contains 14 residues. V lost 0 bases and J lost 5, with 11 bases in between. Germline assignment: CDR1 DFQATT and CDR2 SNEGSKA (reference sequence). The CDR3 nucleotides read TGCAGTGCTAGAGATAATGCAGGTGATCAGCCCCAGCATTTT. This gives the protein CSARDNAGDQPQHF.